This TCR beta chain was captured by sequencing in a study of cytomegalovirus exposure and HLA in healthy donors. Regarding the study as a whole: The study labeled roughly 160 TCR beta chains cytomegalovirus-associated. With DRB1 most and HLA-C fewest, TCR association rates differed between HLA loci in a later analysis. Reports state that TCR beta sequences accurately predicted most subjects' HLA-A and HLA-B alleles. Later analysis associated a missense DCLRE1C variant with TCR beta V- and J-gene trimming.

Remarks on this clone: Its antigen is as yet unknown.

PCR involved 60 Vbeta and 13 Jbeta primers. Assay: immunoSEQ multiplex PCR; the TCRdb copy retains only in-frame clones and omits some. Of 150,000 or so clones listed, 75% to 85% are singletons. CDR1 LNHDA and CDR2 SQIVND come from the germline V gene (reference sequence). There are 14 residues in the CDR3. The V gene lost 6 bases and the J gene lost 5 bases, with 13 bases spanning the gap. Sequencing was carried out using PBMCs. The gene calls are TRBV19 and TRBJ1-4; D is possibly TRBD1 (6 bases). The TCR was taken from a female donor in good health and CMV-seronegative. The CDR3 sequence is CASSPGAGNEKLFF. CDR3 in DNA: TGTGCCAGTAGCCCAGGGGCTGGGAATGAAAAACTGTTTTTT.